This section outlines one T cell receptor beta chain sequence together with its context. Here immunoSEQ multiplex PCR was the method, and the copy in TCRdb shows in-frame clones only, minus some. The sample holds over 100,000 clones, approximately 90% seen once. V lost 0 bases and J 1 base, leaving 19 bases between the germline ends. This CDR3 contains 19 residues. Germline V gives CDR1 MGHRA, CDR2 YSYEKL. These data originate in a study of control samples from healthy donors and cancer patients. Sequenced input: blood. The TCR sequence derives from a human donor in good health. The donor label of this sample is uncertain. The rearrangement links TRBV4-1 to TRBJ2-4; D possibly corresponds to TRBD2 (6 bases). DNA for the CDR3: TGCGCCAGCAGCCAAGATCATATGGAGGGCGTCCGTGCCAAAAACATTCAGTACTTC. Protein sequence: CASSQDHMEGVRAKNIQYF.